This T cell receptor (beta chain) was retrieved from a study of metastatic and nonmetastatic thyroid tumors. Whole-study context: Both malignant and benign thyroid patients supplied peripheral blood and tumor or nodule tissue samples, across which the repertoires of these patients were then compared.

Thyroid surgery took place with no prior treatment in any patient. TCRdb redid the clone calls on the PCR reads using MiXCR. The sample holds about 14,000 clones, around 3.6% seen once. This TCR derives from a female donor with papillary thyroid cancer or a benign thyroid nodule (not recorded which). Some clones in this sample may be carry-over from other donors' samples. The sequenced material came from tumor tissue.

The CDR3 protein is CASSPQTIGHEQYF. The DNA of the CDR3 is TGTGCCAGCAGTCCACAGACAATTGGCCACGAGCAGTACTTC. V usage is TRBV28 and J usage is TRBJ2-7; D unresolved. Trimming pared 5 bases from V and 5 bases from J, leaving 16 bases between. This CDR3 has 14 amino acids. CDR1 and CDR2 (germline): MDHEN, SYDVKM.